The sequence of this T cell receptor beta chain was determined in a study of T cell changes during pregnancy in multiple sclerosis. Only in-frame clones appear in the TCRdb table, and some are missing; sequencing was by immunoSEQ multiplex PCR. Among more than 90,000 clones, 91% were seen once, and the ten largest hold around 3.2%. Trimming cost V 0 bases and J 7 bases; bases outside gene matches: 6. Per germline, CDR1 SGDLS and CDR2 YYNGEE. The CDR3 runs 16 residues. The clonotype originates from a female donor with multiple sclerosis, enrolled in a pregnancy study. Here the sequenced sample was peripheral blood, taken in the second trimester of pregnancy. V and J are TRBV9 and TRBJ2-2, with TRBD2 matching over 10 bases. The CDR3 protein is CASSVASSGSNGELFF. In DNA, the CDR3 is TGTGCCAGCAGCGTAGCGTCTAGCGGGAGTAACGGGGAGCTGTTTTTT.